These 2 T cell receptor delta chains share one sample of origin, sequenced in a study of gamma-delta chains in newborns, infants, children. TCRdb fed the reads into CATT to redo clone calling. The repertoire has a few thousand delta-chain clones, about 47% of them found once; the top ten carry roughly 6.7%. Sequencing was done on a sample of blood. These receptors originate from a child who received the measles vaccine.

CDR3 DNA sequence: TGTGCCTGTGACACCTCGTCCAACTGGGGATACTCCCCAAGCTCCTGGGACACCCGACAGATGTTTTTC. Translated: CACDTSSNWGYSPSSWDTRQMFF. This sequence joins TRDV2 and TRDJ3; the match to TRDD3 covers 8 bases. This CDR3 contains 23 residues. V shed 0 bases and J 0 bases; nucleotides not matched to a gene: 18. From germline, CDR1 is GEAIGNYY and CDR2 EKD.

The chain recombines TRDV2 with TRDJ3; the D is unclear. The V end lost 0 bases, the J end lost 1 base, and 6 bases lay between the germline ends. This CDR3 region has 16 residues. The V gene's germline CDR1 is GEAIGNYY and CDR2 EKD. The CDR3 DNA is TGTGCCTGTGACACCGTGGGATCCTGGGACACCCGACAGATGTTTTTC. Translating it yields CACDTVGSWDTRQMFF.